The T cell receptor (beta chain) under discussion was sequenced for a study of cytomegalovirus exposure and HLA in healthy donors. Study background: A subsequent analysis stated that the 100 to 150 validation repertoires were run on the same platform as the approximately 700 first-cohort repertoires. General study findings and limits: Diagnosis of cytomegalovirus status made by the classifier reportedly showed high specificity and sensitivity.

The length of the CDR3 is 12 residues. The germline V gene encodes CDR1 SGHNT and CDR2 YENEEA. Deletions cut 3 bases from V and 5 bases from J, with 6 bases between. Here immunoSEQ multiplex PCR was the method, and the copy in TCRdb shows in-frame clones only, minus some. The table includes under 300,000 clones, approximately 86% detected once. On this clone itself: Antigen: not known.

Material for sequencing was PBMCs. The chain uses TRBV11-3 and TRBJ2-3, with a tentative D call TRBD2 (5 bases). The receptor's source is a woman in her 30s in good health and CMV-seropositive. This CDR3 is CASSFRGDTQYF. CDR3 in DNA: TGTGCCAGCAGCTTCCGGGGAGATACGCAGTATTTT.